The text below deals with one TCR beta chain. Its antigen is still unknown. Profiling relied on immunoSEQ multiplex PCR, and the TCRdb table lists in-frame clones only, not all of them. This sample has 100,000 or so clones, with around three quarters found just once. The CDR3 sequence is 12 residues long. V lost 1 base, J lost 2 bases, and 2 bases lay in between. Germline values: CDR1 SGHAT, CDR2 FQDESV (reference sequence). The data were taken from a study of Ad26.COV2.S vaccination and SARS-CoV-2 variants. Study-level findings and limits: Total responses of T cells may have been underestimated by the analyses of TCR breadth and depth. Following vaccination, spike-specific CD8+ and CD4+ T cell responses reportedly exhibited substantial breadth. Vaccinees showed greater spike-specific TCR breadth than placebo recipients.

The V call is TRBV11-1, the J call TRBJ2-5; unclear D gene. The source of this sequence is a human donor who had recovered from COVID-19. The starting material was peripheral blood, obtained after recovery from COVID-19. CDR3 sequence (DNA): TGTGCCAGCAGCTTAGATCAAGAGACCCAGTACTTC. It encodes CASSLDQETQYF.